This TCR beta chain was sequenced during a study of blood T cells in healthy people across ages. It was with a sample-barcoded 5' primer and a J-beta primer mix that a second PCR of about 6 to 11 cycles was run. TCRdb fed the 5' RACE reads into MiXCR, producing one record per CDR3 protein. Found here are approximately 900,000 distinct CDR3 sequences, 48% of them singletons; the top ten hold around an eighth. Many counts were recorded for this clonotype. Germline values: CDR1 MNHNS, CDR2 SASEGT. The CDR3 contains 15 residues. V lost 7 bases, J lost 4 bases, and 11 bases stayed unmatched. The source material was blood. V gene TRBV6-1 combines with J gene TRBJ2-3; TRBD2 matches 7 bases. The source of this sequence is a man aged 25-45 years in good health. The CDR3 reads CASKGLPVFPDTQYF. Here the CDR3 DNA reads TGTGCCAGCAAGGGACTACCAGTGTTCCCAGATACGCAGTATTTT.